This T cell receptor (beta chain) was sequenced during a study of PD-1 blockade in classical Hodgkin lymphoma. Study findings and constraints: Baseline diversity in complete responders resembled that of newly diagnosed patients.

Sequenced by immunoSEQ multiplex PCR; TCRdb stores in-frame clones only, minus some. The table includes about 61,000 clones, around nine tenths detected once. The V and J ends lost 2 bases and 0 bases respectively, with 11 bases between them. The CDR3 has 16 residues. Germline V lookup: CDR1 SGHRS, CDR2 YFSETQ. About this clone: No antigen is known for it.

Time point meaning: cycle 4 day 1 (C4D1), after 6 weeks of nivolumab. Every one of the patients relapsed after autologous stem cell transplantation (brentuximab vedotin exposure was variable). The clonotype comes from a human donor with classical Hodgkin lymphoma. This chain links TRBV5-1 with TRBJ2-2, with D maybe TRBD1 (6 bases). This sample comprised peripheral blood mononuclear cells (PBMCs), obtained before the fourth cycle of nivolumab. CDR3 amino acids: CASSFEGDPNTGELFF. The DNA of the CDR3 is TGCGCCAGCAGCTTTGAGGGGGATCCGAACACCGGGGAGCTGTTTTTT. Supplemented by reference TRBV5-1 and TRBJ2-2, the full variable domain reads KAGVTQTPRYLIKTRGQQVTLSCSPISGHRSVSWYQQTPGQGLQFLFEYFSETQRNKGNFPGRFSGRQFSNSRSEMNVSTLELGDSALYLCASSFEGDPNTGELFFGEGSRLTVL.